This T cell receptor (beta chain) was documented in a study of PD-1 blockade in classical Hodgkin lymphoma (TCRdb year 2020). For context, the study as a whole: Nivolumab dosing was 3 mg/kg intravenously every 2 weeks, continuing until either disease progression or unacceptable toxicity. The study used TCR beta sequencing and CyTOF to define a peripheral blood immune signature of response to PD-1 blockade in classical Hodgkin lymphoma.

Sample time point, as interpreted from the label and publication: cycle 4 day 1 (C4D1), after 6 weeks of nivolumab. Relapse after autologous stem cell transplantation had occurred in all trial patients, and cohorts A, B and C were distinguished by prior brentuximab vedotin exposure. The trial cohort was composed of over 50 patients with relapsed/refractory classical Hodgkin lymphoma, for whom complete response, partial response or progressive disease was recorded as best overall response. In the multi-cohort phase II CheckMate 205 trial, trial patients received single-agent nivolumab. An independent review committee assessed best overall response using the 2007 International Working Group response criteria. PBMCs from the trial were collected at three points: immediately before nivolumab initiation (C1D1), and during therapy at cycle 2 day 1 and cycle 4 day 1. Peripheral blood was collected in 8 mL Vacutainer Cell Preparation Tubes, from which PBMCs were isolated by centrifugation and then cryopreserved.

The study at large found these results: Baseline TCR diversity was reported to be lower in newly diagnosed patients than in healthy donors and to be lower still in relapsed/refractory patients. Lower diversity was observed in patients in whom nivolumab was started less than 1 year after ASCT, and these patients were excluded from later analyses so that confounding by immune reconstitution would be avoided. A significant rise by C4D1 was seen in CD4+ but not CD8+ TCR diversity (p=0.0027 vs p=0.16), with the rise being most apparent in complete responders (p=0.02). Trial patients with a complete response had baseline diversity similar to that of newly diagnosed patients, while partial responders and progressors had significantly lower diversity. The study was restricted to a single clinical trial cohort, and the causes of repertoire differences, possibly disease activity or prior therapy, were left undefined.

About this clone itself: The antigen it binds to is not known. Qualities for individual bases were not recorded, and no much larger clone is one base off.

Genomic DNA was isolated using the Qiagen DNeasy kit from unsorted PBMCs as well as from negatively selected CD4+ and CD8+ fractions. Using primers that anneal to V and J segments, immunoSEQ multiplex PCR amplified the TCR beta CDR3 regions. A synthetic immune receptor repertoire was used to minimize amplification bias, and any residual bias was removed computationally once sequencing was done. The original pipeline was this. Custom Python scripts were used to quantify repertoire diversity as the Shannon entropy index. Unsorted, CD4+ and CD8+ repertoires were examined separately, except in combined analyses, for which CD4+ and CD8+ sequences were merged in silico. A clone was considered expanded if an increase in frequency of at least 2-fold after treatment relative to C1D1 was found, and a pseudocount of 0.5 was applied to clones undetected at baseline. Singleton clones were defined as clones with 0 or 1 copy at C1D1, and non-singleton clones were defined as clones with 2 or more copies. Clones expanded in unsorted samples were annotated as CD4+, CD8+ or unknown by matching protein sequences in sorted samples from the same patient. Wilcoxon tests were applied to paired samples to test diversity changes from C1D1 to C4D1. TCRdb limited this immuneACCESS table to in-frame rearrangements with V and J called. A share of clones is missing; checked studies link under half to unresolved V genes, and the rest is unexplained. V and J calls plus clone size are reproduced from that table; the DNA served to infer D and trimming. The sample data list roughly 25,000 clones, and 65% to 80% of these were observed just once. Just under 30% of the sample rests with the top ten.

Measured from the cysteine to the phenylalanine, the CDR3 is 15 residues long. Only CDR3 DNA is held: 45 bases, read in frame from base 1. The germline V gene sets CDR1 to SGHNT and CDR2 to YENEEA. V lost 3 bases and J lost 3 bases, and the count of bases not matched to a germline gene is 5. The sequence links TRBV11-3 to TRBJ1-5; 7 central bases correspond to TRBD1. This clonotype originated in a human donor with classical Hodgkin lymphoma. Sample: peripheral blood mononuclear cells (PBMCs), taken before the fourth cycle of nivolumab. The nucleotide sequence is TGTGCCAGCAGCTTGTACAGGGGCCCCAATCAGCCCCAGCATTTT. Its product reads: CASSLYRGPNQPQHF.